The clone carrying this T cell receptor (beta chain) has just a few counts. Its antigen is unknown. This specimen belongs to a study of blood T cells in healthy people across ages. Study-level points and caveats: Because sorting was not performed, PBMCs prevented conclusive naive versus antigen-experienced comparison. Nothing was known about donor CMV status, and this possibly confounded expanded clonotype changes.

The CDR3 length is 14 residues. Germline values: CDR1 SGDLS, CDR2 YYNGEE. A sample-barcoded 5' primer and a J-beta primer mix were used in a second PCR of about 6 to 11 cycles. TCRdb called the 5' RACE reads again in MiXCR, with one record for every CDR3 protein. The sample records 720,000 or so distinct CDR3 sequences, approximately 40% being singletons. Extraction of total RNA produced a minimum of 6 micrograms from each sample. This TCR was recovered from a man at least 80 years old in good health. Material: blood. The J gene is TRBJ2-4, the V gene TRBV9; TRBD1 might be the D (5 bases). The J call may be mistaken, given a closer DNA end match to TRBJ2-7. The CDR3 DNA reads TGTGCCAGCAGCGTAGCAGGGCCCGGTTACGAGCAGTACTTC. Protein: CASSVAGPGYEQYF.